The rows below give T cell receptor beta chains drawn from one sample of a study of T cells of healthy individuals. TCRdb used MiXCR to reprocess the 5' RACE reads, holding one entry per CDR3 protein. The top ten hold about 4.7% of the sample, which has 60,000 to 75,000 distinct CDR3 sequences, 15% to 20% seen once. These receptor sequences come from a human donor in good health. The conserved cysteine and the conserved F or W are not part of the CDR3 here.

v_call: TRBV20-1
j_call: TRBJ2-1
cdr3_aa: SARESHYNEQF

v_call: TRBV7-2
j_call: TRBJ1-4
cdr3_aa: ASSLVTQNEKLF

v_call: TRBV20-1
j_call: TRBJ2-1
cdr3_aa: SAAAGGPNEQF

v_call: TRBV7-9
j_call: TRBJ2-7
cdr3_aa: ASSLGLHYEQY

v_call: TRBV5-1
j_call: TRBJ2-3
cdr3_aa: ASSLLTSDTDTQY

v_call: TRBV10-3
j_call: TRBJ1-5
cdr3_aa: AISDSDSNQPQH

v_call: TRBV21-1
j_call: TRBJ2-3
cdr3_aa: ASSRRTRTLPSTDTQY

v_call: TRBV29-1
j_call: TRBJ1-5
cdr3_aa: SVGDEKPQH

v_call: TRBV4-1
j_call: TRBJ2-3
cdr3_aa: ASSHVIAAQPGTDTQY

v_call: TRBV7-9
j_call: TRBJ1-4
cdr3_aa: ASSLVHIATNEKLF